The source of this T cell receptor (beta chain) is a study of cytomegalovirus exposure and HLA in healthy donors. This CDR3 is built from 14 residues. The V and J ends lost 3 bases and 4 bases respectively, with 12 bases between them. The germline V gene has CDR1 LNHDA and CDR2 SQIVND (reference sequence). General study findings and limits: About 87% or about 30% of the time was how often most TCR beta V segments were productive, according to an earlier analysis. Analyzed later, association rates of TCRs varied across HLA loci, with DRB1 most and HLA-C fewest. There were under 200 TCR beta chains listed as cytomegalovirus-associated.

Use of 60 Vbeta and 13 Jbeta primers characterized the PCR. Profiling relied on immunoSEQ multiplex PCR, and the TCRdb table lists in-frame clones only, not all of them. Seen here are roughly 140,000 clones, about two thirds observed once, and the top ten hold around 4.2%. This clone came up a few times. Its antigen remains unknown. The chain couples TRBV19 to TRBJ1-1; unclear D gene. Sample: PBMCs. The TCR originated in a man aged 60-69 years in good health and CMV-seronegative. CDR3 amino acids: CASSIRGLGTEAFF. CDR3 DNA: TGTGCCAGTAGTATCCGGGGTTTGGGCACTGAAGCTTTCTTT.